This record looks at one T cell receptor (beta chain) sequence and its context. Germline values: CDR1 SQVTM, CDR2 ANQGSEA. The V and J ends lost 7 bases and 8 bases, in that order; junction bases with no gene match: 8. The CDR3 totals 13 residues. This sample was taken from a study of T-cell memory formation after mild COVID-19. TCRdb analysed the 5' RACE reads with MiXCR anew, one entry per CDR3 protein. The sample carries more than 300,000 distinct CDR3 sequences, around 15% recorded once. The sample was PBMCs or a T cell subset sorted from them (not recorded which). This clonotype was obtained from a man between 18 and 29 years old who had mild COVID-19 (a few samples of this study predate the infection). Cell type and time point are not known. This sequence joins TRBV29-1 and TRBJ1-4; TRBD1 matches 9 bases. This CDR3 reads CSADRGGSEKLFF. CDR3 in DNA: TGCAGCGCGGACAGGGGCGGCAGCGAAAAACTGTTTTTT.